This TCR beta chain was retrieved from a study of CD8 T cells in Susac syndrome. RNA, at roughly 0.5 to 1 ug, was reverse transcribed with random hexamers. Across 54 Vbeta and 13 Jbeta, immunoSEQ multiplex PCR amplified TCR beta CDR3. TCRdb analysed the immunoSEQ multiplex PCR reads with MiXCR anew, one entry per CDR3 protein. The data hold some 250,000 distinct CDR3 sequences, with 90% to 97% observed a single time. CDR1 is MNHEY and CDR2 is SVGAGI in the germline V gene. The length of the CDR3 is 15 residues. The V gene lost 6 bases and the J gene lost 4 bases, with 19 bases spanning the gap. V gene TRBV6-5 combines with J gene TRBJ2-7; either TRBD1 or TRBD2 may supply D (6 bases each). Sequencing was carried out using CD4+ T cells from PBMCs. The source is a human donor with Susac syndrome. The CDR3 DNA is TGTGCCAGCAGGAACCGAGGGGGGCAGCCATACGAGCAGTACTTC. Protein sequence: CASRNRGGQPYEQYF.